This T cell receptor (beta chain) is from a study of OX40 agonist ivuxolimab in advanced cancers. Notes on the study in general: The CD4+ and CD8+ T cells in the blood had expanded clonally by week 6 at 0.1 to 3.0 mg/kg.

TCRdb keeps only in-frame clones here, not all; method: immunoSEQ multiplex PCR. Among approximately 69,000 clones listed, roughly 80% were seen once. With respect to this clone: The target antigen is unknown.

The CDR3 runs to 10 residues. V shed 10 bases, J shed 5 bases, and the junction held 1 base outside the gene matches. Germline loops: CDR1 ENHRY, CDR2 SYGVKD. The sequencing used CD4+ or CD8+ T cells sorted from blood, collected in a trial of the OX40 agonist ivuxolimab. This chain joins TRBV10-3 and TRBJ2-5; 7 bases are a match to TRBD2. This TCR was recovered from an adult with an advanced solid tumor such as melanoma, head and neck, liver or kidney cancer. In DNA, the CDR3 is TGTGCCACGCGGGAGGAGACCCAGTACTTC. It encodes CATREETQYF.